The sequence of this T cell receptor (beta chain) was determined in a study of regulatory T cells in long-lasting Graves disease. Library construction for TCR beta used iRepertoire HTBI primers and Arm-PCR of CDR3 regions. One entry per CDR3 protein results from TCRdb running MiXCR on the multiplex PCR reads. The table records some 370,000 distinct CDR3 sequences, less than 25% of them present only once. Trimming cost V 1 base and J 5 bases, with 14 bases left between them. Germline V gene data show CDR1 as DFQATT and CDR2 as SNEGSKA (reference sequence). The CDR3 totals 14 residues. This clonotype occurred many times. The time point is: persistent/refractory GD, antithyroid drugs over 5 years with positive TRAb. From RNA extracted from PBMCs, the TCR library was made.

This material consisted of peripheral blood mononuclear cells (PBMCs), taken when the disease was refractory, from a patient treated with antithyroid drugs. The V and J genes are TRBV20-1 and TRBJ2-5; a possible D gene is TRBD2 (6 bases). The origin of this receptor is a female donor with Graves disease. CDR3 coding DNA: TGCAGTGCTAGAGGGGAAGGTGGGAGGGAGACCCAGTACTTC. Its protein product is CSARGEGGRETQYF.